These 9 T cell receptor beta chains share one sample of origin, sequenced in a study of T cells in Graves' hyperthyroidism and ophthalmopathy (dated by TCRdb to the late 2010s). To prepare the library, multiplex PCR was applied. TCRdb lists the instrument as Illumina HiSeq 2000. Amplification of TCR beta CDR3 regions was carried out from RNA transcripts. The first round of RT-PCR for the TCR CDR3 was performed with the HTBI primer set and the Qiagen OneStep RT-PCR kit. The public reads were reprocessed in TCRdb via fastp at Q25 and MiXCR, keeping in-frame beta chains. Rows with one shared CDR3 protein collapse into an entry with the most common genes and DNA. Within this sample are fewer than 250,000 distinct CDR3 sequences, with approximately 17% of them counted one time only. The ten top clones hold approximately 50% of the sample. Input material: blood. The receptor source for this set is a man aged 50 to 59 with Graves' hyperthyroidism.

V usage is TRBV9 and J usage is TRBJ2-7; possible D gene TRBD1, 5 bases. CDR3 size: 14 residues. Between the trimmed V and J ends, which lost 0 bases and 4 bases, there was a span of 11 bases. The germline V gene encodes CDR1 SGDLS and CDR2 YYNGEE. Here the CDR3 reads CASSVGGRAYEQYF. The CDR3 DNA reads TGTGCCAGCAGCGTAGGGGGCAGGGCATACGAGCAGTACTTC.

In DNA, the CDR3 is TGCAGTGCTAGAGATAGGACAGGCCACGACCACGAGCAGTACTTC. Translation: CSARDRTGHDHEQYF. The gene calls are TRBV20-1 and TRBJ2-7, with TRBD1 matching over 7 bases. Germline V gene data show CDR1 as DFQATT and CDR2 as SNEGSKA (reference sequence). CDR3 length equals 15 residues. The junction had 10 bases not matched to a gene; V was cut back by 0 bases and J by 5 bases.

This clonotype was observed at least ten times. The CDR3 region is CASSENSGLGPYEQYF. The CDR3 nucleotides read TGTGCCAGCAGCGAAAATAGCGGGTTAGGTCCCTACGAGCAGTACTTC. This chain joins TRBV7-2 and TRBJ2-7; TRBD2 matches at 7 bases. CDR1 and CDR2 (germline): SGHTA, FQGNSA. CDR3 length equals 16 residues. Trimming took 5 bases from V and 2 from J; bases not matched to a gene: 12.

This clonotype occurred many times. The chain joins TRBV2 to TRBJ2-1, with TRBD2 matching 8 bases. The CDR3 sequence is 14 residues long. Germline loops: CDR1 SNHLY, CDR2 FYNNEI. With V trimmed by 1 base and J by 15 bases, 11 bases remained unmatched. The CDR3 bases are TGTGCCAGCAGTGAAGGGTCAAAAGCGGGAGCACTGTTCTTC. Translated: CASSEGSKAGALFF.

The sample holds many counts of this clonotype. This chain links TRBV20-1 with TRBJ2-2; 7 positions match TRBD2. With 0 bases clipped from V and 4 bases from J, the junction kept 8 bases outside the gene matches. This CDR3 is built from 16 residues. Germline CDR1 reads DFQATT; CDR2 reads SNEGSKA (reference sequence). DNA for the CDR3: TGCAGTGCTAGAGATTTCGCTAGCGGACTCACCGGGGAGCTGTTTTTT. Translation: CSARDFASGLTGELFF.

This sequence joins TRBV6-2 or TRBV6-3 and TRBJ1-5; D is perhaps TRBD1 (5 bases). The V gene's germline CDR1 is MNHEY and CDR2 SVGEGT. V gave up 0 bases and J gave up 7 bases, with 10 bases separating them. The CDR3 extends over 14 amino acids. The CDR3 here is CASSYSGGEQPQHF. Written as DNA, the CDR3 is TGTGCCAGCAGTTACTCGGGGGGGGAACAGCCCCAGCATTTT.

In its sample, this clonotype was seen many times. V is TRBV4-1 and J is TRBJ2-3, with a weak D call TRBD1 (7 bases). The length of the CDR3 is 17 residues. Per the germline V gene, CDR1 is MGHRA and CDR2 is YSYEKL. V lost 3 bases, J lost 0 bases, and 16 bases lay in between. The CDR3 nucleotides are TGCGCCAGCAGCCAGGCAGGGGGGCGGACGAGCACAGATACGCAGTATTTT. Translating it yields CASSQAGGRTSTDTQYF.

Many counts were recorded for this clonotype. This rearrangement joins TRBV6-1 to TRBJ1-1; TRBD1 matches 7 bases. Germline loops: CDR1 MNHNS, CDR2 SASEGT. The CDR3 length is 12 residues. J gave up 11 bases and V 5 bases, and 8 bases lay outside the gene matches. DNA of the CDR3: TGTGCCAGCAGTCCACCGGGACAGTCCGCTTTCTTT. Translation: CASSPPGQSAFF.

This clonotype was seen ten or more times. The chain recombines TRBV11-2 with TRBJ2-1; tentative D call: TRBD2 (6 bases). Germline V gene lookup returns CDR1 SGHAT and CDR2 FQNNGV. The CDR3 is 15 amino acids. V was shortened by 3 bases and J by 0 bases, with 9 bases between the two germline ends. The CDR3 sequence is CASSFSGSSYNEQFF. CDR3 sequence (DNA): TGTGCCAGCAGCTTTAGCGGTAGCTCCTACAATGAGCAGTTCTTC.